The 10 T cell receptor beta chains below come from one sample, sequenced in a study of blood T cell repertoires in COVID-19. The assay was immunoSEQ multiplex PCR, and TCRdb's table has in-frame clones only and misses some. Of some 16,000 clones listed, 85% to 95% are singletons. Material for sequencing was peripheral blood. These receptors all come from a human donor in a cohort sampled during active COVID-19.

This chain connects TRBV7-8 to TRBJ2-3; the match to TRBD2 covers 12 bases. The length of the CDR3 is 16 residues. V shed 1 base, J shed 5 bases, and the junction held 4 bases outside the gene matches. Germline loops: CDR1 SGHVS, CDR2 FQNEAQ. This CDR3 is CASSLVLAGGLDTQYF. The CDR3 bases are TGTGCCAGCAGCTTAGTCCTAGCGGGGGGGCTAGATACGCAGTATTTT.

Here the CDR3 reads CASSLVSGKNTGELFF. CDR3 nucleotides: TGTGCCAGCAGCTTAGTTAGCGGGAAGAACACCGGGGAGCTGTTTTTT. The chain carries TRBV7-2 and TRBJ2-2; TRBD2 aligns across 8 bases. This CDR3 is built from 16 residues. CDR1 and CDR2 from the germline V gene are SGHTA and FQGNSA. Losses at the gene ends were 1 base for V and 1 base for J; bases not matched to a gene: 2.

This chain links TRBV19 with TRBJ1-4; no clear D gene. This CDR3 has 14 residues. From germline, CDR1 is LNHDA and CDR2 SQIVND (reference sequence). Trimming removed 1 base at V and 5 bases at J, with 8 bases between. The CDR3 DNA follows: TGTGCCAGTAGTATAGGCGGCCGGAATGAAAAACTGTTTTTT. Its translation: CASSIGGRNEKLFF.

This chain uses TRBV19 with TRBJ2-1; 10 bases agree with TRBD2. V shed 5 bases and J 4 bases; nucleotides not matched to a gene: 11. The CDR3 contains 17 residues. CDR1 is LNHDA and CDR2 is SQIVND in the germline V gene (reference sequence). The CDR3 loop reads CASSPELSSGGYNEQFF. The CDR3 DNA sequence: TGTGCCAGTAGTCCAGAACTATCTAGCGGGGGATACAATGAGCAGTTCTTC.

The CDR3 region has the DNA TGTGCCAGCAGCTCCCCCGACAGGCTAACCTCGGAAGTTGAACTGTTTTTT. It encodes CASSSPDRLTSEVELFF. The chain uses TRBV5-6 and TRBJ1-4, with D possibly matching TRBD1 (6 bases). The CDR3 extends over 17 amino acids. CDR1 is SGHDT and CDR2 is YYEEEE in the germline V gene. V lost 3 bases to trimming and J lost 12 bases, with 27 bases between them. The whole variable domain, filled in from reference TRBV5-6 and TRBJ1-4, reads DAGVTQSPTHLIKTRGQQVTLRCSPKSGHDTVSWYQQALGQGPQFIFQYYEEEERQRGNFPDRFSGHQFPNYSSELNVNALLLGDSALYLCASSSPDRLTSEVELFFGSGTQLSVL.

This chain joins TRBV18 and TRBJ2-3; D might be TRBD1 (5 bases). Between the trimmed V and J ends, which lost 0 bases and 1 base, there was a span of 8 bases. The CDR3 covers 15 residues. CDR1 is KGHSH, CDR2 LQKENI, per germline. The CDR3: CASSPPGARTDTQYF. Here the CDR3 DNA reads TGTGCCAGCTCACCACCAGGGGCTCGCACAGATACGCAGTATTTT.

The chain joins TRBV28 to TRBJ2-1; 10 nucleotides match TRBD1. V lost 8 bases to trimming and J lost 6 bases; unmatched junction nucleotides: 10. The V gene's germline CDR1 is MDHEN and CDR2 SYDVKM. The CDR3 has 15 amino acids. The CDR3 protein is CASSDGQGVGNEQFF. CDR3 coding DNA: TGTGCCAGCTCTGACGGACAGGGGGTGGGCAATGAGCAGTTCTTC.

This chain uses TRBV4-3 with TRBJ1-6; D is ambiguous. This CDR3 comprises 16 residues. Germline CDR1 is LGHNA and CDR2 is YSLEER. V was cut by 0 bases and J by 8 bases, with 14 bases left in between. The CDR3 DNA sequence: TGCGCCAGCAGCCAAGAGCGCGGGTCAGCATATTCACCCCTCCACTTT. Protein sequence: CASSQERGSAYSPLHF.

Comments on this clone: This sample also contains other DNA sequences that code for the same CDR3. The chain recombines TRBV29-1 with TRBJ2-7, with 10 bases lining up with TRBD1. Per the germline V gene, CDR1 is SQVTM and CDR2 is ANQGSEA. The CDR3 runs 13 residues. The trim removed 5 bases at V and 4 bases at J, leaving 5 bases unmatched. The CDR3 nucleotides are TGCAGCGTTAAGGGACAGGGGTTATACGAGCAGTACTTC. It codes for CSVKGQGLYEQYF.

V gene TRBV4-1 combines with J gene TRBJ2-7; 9 nucleotides line up with TRBD1. The CDR3 spans 16 residues. Trimming removed 0 bases from V and 3 bases from J; junction bases left unmatched: 6. Germline values: CDR1 MGHRA, CDR2 YSYEKL. The CDR3 is CASSQEETGGVYEQYF. The CDR3 DNA reads as TGCGCCAGCAGCCAAGAGGAGACAGGGGGTGTCTACGAGCAGTACTTC.